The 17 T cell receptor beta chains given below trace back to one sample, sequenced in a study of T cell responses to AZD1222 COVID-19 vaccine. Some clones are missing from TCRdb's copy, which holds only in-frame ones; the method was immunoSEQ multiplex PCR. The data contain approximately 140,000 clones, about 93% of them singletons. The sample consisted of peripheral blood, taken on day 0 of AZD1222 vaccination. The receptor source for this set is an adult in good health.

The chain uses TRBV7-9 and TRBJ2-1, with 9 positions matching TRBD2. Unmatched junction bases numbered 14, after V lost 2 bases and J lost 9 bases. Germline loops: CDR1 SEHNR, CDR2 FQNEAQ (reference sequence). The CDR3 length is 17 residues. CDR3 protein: CASSLSRRGLAFGEQFF. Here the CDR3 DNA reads TGTGCCAGCAGCTTATCGCGGAGGGGACTAGCATTCGGTGAGCAGTTCTTC. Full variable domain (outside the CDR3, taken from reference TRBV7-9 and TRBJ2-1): DTGVSQNPRHKITKRGQNVTFRCDPISEHNRLYWYRQTLGQGPEFLTYFQNEAQLEKSRLLSDRFSAERPKGSFSTLEIQRTEQGDSAMYLCASSLSRRGLAFGEQFFGPGTRLTVL.

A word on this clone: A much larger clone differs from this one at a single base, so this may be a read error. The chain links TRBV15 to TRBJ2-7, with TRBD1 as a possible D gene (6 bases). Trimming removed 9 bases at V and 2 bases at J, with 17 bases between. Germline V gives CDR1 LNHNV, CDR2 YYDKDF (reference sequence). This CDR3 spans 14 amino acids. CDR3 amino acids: CATCPGAGAYEQYF. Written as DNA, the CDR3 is TGTGCCACTTGCCCAGGGGCAGGGGCCTACGAGCAGTACTTC.

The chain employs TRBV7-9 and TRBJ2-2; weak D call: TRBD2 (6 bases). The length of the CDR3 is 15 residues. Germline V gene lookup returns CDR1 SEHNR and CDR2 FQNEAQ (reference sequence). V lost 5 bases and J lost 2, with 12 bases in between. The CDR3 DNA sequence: TGTGCCAGCAGCCCAAGGACTACCAACACCGGGGAGCTGTTTTTT. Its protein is CASSPRTTNTGELFF.

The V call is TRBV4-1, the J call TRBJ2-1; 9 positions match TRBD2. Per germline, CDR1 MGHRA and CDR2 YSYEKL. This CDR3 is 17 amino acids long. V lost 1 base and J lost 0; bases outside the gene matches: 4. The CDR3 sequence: CASSQGAGGLSYNEQFF. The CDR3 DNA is TGCGCCAGCAGCCAAGGTGCGGGGGGGCTCTCCTACAATGAGCAGTTCTTC.

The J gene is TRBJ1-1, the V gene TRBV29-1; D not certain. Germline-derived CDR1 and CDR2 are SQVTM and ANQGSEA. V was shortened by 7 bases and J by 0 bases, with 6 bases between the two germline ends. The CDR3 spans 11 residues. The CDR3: CSGRMNTEAFF. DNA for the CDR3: TGCAGCGGACGGATGAACACTGAAGCTTTCTTT.

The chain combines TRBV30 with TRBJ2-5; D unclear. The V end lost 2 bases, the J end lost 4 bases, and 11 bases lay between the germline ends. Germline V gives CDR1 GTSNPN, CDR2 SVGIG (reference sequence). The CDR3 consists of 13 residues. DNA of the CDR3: TGTGCCTGGAGTCCCTCTTCGAGAGAGACCCAGTACTTC. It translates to CAWSPSSRETQYF.

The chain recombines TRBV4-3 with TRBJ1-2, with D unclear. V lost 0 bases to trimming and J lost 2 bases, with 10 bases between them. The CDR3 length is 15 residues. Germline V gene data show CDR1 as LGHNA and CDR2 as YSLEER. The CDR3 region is CASSQDRGGNYGYTF. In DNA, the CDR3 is TGCGCCAGCAGCCAAGATCGGGGAGGGAACTATGGCTACACCTTC.

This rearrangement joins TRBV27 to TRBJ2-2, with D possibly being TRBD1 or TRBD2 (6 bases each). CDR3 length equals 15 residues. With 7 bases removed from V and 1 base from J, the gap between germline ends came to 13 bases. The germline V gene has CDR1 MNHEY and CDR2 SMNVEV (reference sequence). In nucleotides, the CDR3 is TGTGCCAGCAAAAGGGGGGCAGGGAACACCGGGGAGCTGTTTTTT. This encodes CASKRGAGNTGELFF.

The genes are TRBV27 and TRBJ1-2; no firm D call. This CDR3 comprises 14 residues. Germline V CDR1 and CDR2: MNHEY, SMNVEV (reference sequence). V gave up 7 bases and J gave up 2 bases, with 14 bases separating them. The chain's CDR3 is CASTPVGLNYGYTF. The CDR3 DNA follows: TGTGCCAGCACGCCCGTCGGACTAAACTATGGCTACACCTTC.

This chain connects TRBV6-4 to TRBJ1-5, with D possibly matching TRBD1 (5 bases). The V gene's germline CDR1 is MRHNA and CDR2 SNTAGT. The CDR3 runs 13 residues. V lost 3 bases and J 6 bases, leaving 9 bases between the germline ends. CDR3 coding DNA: TGTGCCAGCAGTGAAGGGAGGGGTCAGCCCCAGCATTTT. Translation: CASSEGRGQPQHF.

CDR3 coding DNA: TGTGCCAGCAGCCCCGGGACCGGAGGTTTGAACACTGAAGCTTTCTTT. It codes for CASSPGTGGLNTEAFF. The chain recombines TRBV9 with TRBJ1-1, with D possibly being TRBD1 (5 bases). Germline loops: CDR1 SGDLS, CDR2 YYNGEE. Trimming took off 4 bases at V and 0 bases at J, with 16 bases between the two ends. The CDR3 has 16 residues.

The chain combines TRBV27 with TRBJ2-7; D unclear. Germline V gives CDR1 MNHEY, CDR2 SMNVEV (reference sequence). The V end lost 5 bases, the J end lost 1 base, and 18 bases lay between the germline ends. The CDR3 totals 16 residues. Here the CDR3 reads CASSPSVGPKSYEQYF. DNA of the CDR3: TGTGCCAGCAGTCCCTCGGTGGGCCCAAAGTCCTACGAGCAGTACTTC.

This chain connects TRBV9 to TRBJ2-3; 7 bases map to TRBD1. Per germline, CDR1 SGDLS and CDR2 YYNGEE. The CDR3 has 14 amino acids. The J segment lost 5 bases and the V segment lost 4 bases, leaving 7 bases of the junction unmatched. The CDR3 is CASSRGRVQDTQYF. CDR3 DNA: TGTGCCAGCAGCAGGGGGCGGGTGCAAGATACGCAGTATTTT.

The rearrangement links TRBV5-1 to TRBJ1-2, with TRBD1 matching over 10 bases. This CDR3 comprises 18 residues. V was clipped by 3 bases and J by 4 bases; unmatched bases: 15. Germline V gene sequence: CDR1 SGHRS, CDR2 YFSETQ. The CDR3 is CASSSVRDRGGSGYGYTF. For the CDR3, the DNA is TGCGCCAGCAGCTCCGTCCGGGACAGGGGAGGGTCCGGCTATGGCTACACCTTC.

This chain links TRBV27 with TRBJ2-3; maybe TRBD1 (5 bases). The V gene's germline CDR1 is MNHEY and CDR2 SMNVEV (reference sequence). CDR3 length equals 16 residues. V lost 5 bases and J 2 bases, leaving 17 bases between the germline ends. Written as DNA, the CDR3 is TGTGCCAGCAGTCTCGAGGCGTGGGGCGCCACAGATACGCAGTATTTT. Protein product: CASSLEAWGATDTQYF.

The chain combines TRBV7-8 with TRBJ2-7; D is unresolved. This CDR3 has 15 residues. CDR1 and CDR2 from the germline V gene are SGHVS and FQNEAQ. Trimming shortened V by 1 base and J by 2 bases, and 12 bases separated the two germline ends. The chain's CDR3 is CASSLDVGSAYEQYF. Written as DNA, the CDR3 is TGTGCCAGCAGCTTAGACGTCGGATCGGCCTACGAGCAGTACTTC.

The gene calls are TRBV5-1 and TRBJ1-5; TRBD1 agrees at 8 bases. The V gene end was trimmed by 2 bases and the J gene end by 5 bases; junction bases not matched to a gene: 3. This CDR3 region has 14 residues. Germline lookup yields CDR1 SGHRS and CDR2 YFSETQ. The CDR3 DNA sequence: TGCGCCAGCAGCTTTACAGGGGGTGATCAGCCCCAGCATTTT. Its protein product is CASSFTGGDQPQHF.